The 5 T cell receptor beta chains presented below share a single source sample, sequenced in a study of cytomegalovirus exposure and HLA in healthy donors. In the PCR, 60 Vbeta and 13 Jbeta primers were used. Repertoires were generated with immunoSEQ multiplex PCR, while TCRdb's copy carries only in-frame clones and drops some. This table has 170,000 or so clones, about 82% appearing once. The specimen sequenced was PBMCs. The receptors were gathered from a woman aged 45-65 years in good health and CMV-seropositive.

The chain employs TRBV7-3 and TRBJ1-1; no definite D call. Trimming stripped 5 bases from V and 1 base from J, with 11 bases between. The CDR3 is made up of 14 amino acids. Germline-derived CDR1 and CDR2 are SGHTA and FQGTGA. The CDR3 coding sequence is TGTGCCAGCAGCCGTGCCGGGTCGAACACTGAAGCTTTCTTT. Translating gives CASSRAGSNTEAFF.

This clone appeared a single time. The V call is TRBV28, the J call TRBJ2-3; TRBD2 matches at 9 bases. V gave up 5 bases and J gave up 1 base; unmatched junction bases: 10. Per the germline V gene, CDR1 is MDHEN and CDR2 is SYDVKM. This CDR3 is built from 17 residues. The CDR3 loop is CASSPARSSGGTDTQYF. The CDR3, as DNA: TGTGCCAGCAGTCCCGCCCGCTCTAGCGGGGGCACAGATACGCAGTATTTT.

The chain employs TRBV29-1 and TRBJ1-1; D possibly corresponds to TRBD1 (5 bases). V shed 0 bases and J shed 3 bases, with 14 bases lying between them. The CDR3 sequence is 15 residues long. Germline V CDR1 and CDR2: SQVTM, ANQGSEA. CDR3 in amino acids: CSVEDRAGSDTEAFF. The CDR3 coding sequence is TGCAGCGTTGAAGATCGGGCAGGGTCGGACACTGAAGCTTTCTTT. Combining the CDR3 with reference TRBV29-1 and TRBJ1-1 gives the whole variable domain SAVISQKPSRDICQRGTSLTIQCQVDSQVTMMFWYRQQPGQSLTLIATANQGSEATYESGFVIDKFPISRPNLTFSTLTVSNMSPEDSSIYLCSVEDRAGSDTEAFFGQGTRLTVV.

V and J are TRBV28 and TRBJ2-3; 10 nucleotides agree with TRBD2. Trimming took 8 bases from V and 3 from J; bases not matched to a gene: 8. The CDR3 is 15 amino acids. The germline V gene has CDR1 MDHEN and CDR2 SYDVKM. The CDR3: CASGVAGGRTDTQYF. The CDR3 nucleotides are TGTGCCAGCGGCGTAGCGGGAGGTCGGACAGATACGCAGTATTTT.

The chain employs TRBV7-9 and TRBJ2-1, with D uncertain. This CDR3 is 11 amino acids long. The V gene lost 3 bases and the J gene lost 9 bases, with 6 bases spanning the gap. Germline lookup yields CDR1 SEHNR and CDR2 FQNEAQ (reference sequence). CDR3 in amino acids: CASSFRSEQFF. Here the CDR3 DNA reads TGTGCCAGCAGCTTTAGGAGTGAGCAGTTCTTC.